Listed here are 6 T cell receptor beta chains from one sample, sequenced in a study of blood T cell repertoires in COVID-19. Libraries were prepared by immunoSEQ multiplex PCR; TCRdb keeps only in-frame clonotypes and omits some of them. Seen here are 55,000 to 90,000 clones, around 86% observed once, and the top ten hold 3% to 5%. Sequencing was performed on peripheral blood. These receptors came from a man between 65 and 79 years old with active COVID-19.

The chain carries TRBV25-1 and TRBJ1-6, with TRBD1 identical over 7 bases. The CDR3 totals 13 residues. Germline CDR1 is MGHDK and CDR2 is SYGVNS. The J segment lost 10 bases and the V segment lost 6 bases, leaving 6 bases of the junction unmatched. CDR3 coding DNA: TGTGCCAGCAGGGCAGGGGGGTCCTCACCCCTCCACTTT. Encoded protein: CASRAGGSSPLHF.

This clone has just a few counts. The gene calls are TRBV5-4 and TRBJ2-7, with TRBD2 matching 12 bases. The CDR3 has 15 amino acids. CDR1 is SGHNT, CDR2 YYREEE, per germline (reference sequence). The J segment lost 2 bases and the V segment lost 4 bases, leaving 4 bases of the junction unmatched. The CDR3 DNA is TGTGCCAGCAGCCCGGGACTAGCGGGCCCCTACGAGCAGTACTTC. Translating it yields CASSPGLAGPYEQYF.

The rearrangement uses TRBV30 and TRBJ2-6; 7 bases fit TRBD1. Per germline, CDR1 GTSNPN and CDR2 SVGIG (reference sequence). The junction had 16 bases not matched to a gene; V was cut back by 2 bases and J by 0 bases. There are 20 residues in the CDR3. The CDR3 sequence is CAWSPVRGRSGLSGANVLTF. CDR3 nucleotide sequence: TGTGCCTGGAGTCCCGTTAGGGGGCGCTCAGGCCTCTCTGGGGCCAACGTCCTGACTTTC.

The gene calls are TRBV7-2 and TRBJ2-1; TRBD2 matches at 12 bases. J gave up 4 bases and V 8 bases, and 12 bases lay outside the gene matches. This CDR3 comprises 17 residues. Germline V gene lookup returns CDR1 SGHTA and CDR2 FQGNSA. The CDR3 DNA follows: TGTGCCAGCTGTCGACTAGCGGGAGCCCCGGGTTACAATGAGCAGTTCTTC. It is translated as CASCRLAGAPGYNEQFF.

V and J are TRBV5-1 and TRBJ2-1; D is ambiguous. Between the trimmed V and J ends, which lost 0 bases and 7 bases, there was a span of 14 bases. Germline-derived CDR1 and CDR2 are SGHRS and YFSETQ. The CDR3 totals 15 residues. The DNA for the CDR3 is TGCGCCAGCAGCTTGGCCGCGCCGGCGGCGAATGAGCAGTTCTTC. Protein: CASSLAAPAANEQFF. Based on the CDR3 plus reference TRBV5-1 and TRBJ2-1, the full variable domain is KAGVTQTPRYLIKTRGQQVTLSCSPISGHRSVSWYQQTPGQGLQFLFEYFSETQRNKGNFPGRFSGRQFSNSRSEMNVSTLELGDSALYLCASSLAAPAANEQFFGPGTRLTVL.

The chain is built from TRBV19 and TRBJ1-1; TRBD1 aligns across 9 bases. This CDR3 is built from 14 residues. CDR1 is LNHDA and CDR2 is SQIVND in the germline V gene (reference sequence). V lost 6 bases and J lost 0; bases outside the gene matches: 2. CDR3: CASRTGGVNTEAFF. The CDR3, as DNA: TGTGCCAGTAGGACAGGGGGGGTGAACACTGAAGCTTTCTTT. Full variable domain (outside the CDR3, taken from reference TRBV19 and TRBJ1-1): DGGITQSPKYLFRKEGQNVTLSCEQNLNHDAMYWYRQDPGQGLRLIYYSQIVNDFQKGDIAEGYSVSREKKESFPLTVTSAQKNPTAFYLCASRTGGVNTEAFFGQGTRLTVV.